This passage covers 20 T cell receptor beta chains from one sample sequenced in a study of T cell responses to AZD1222 COVID-19 vaccine. The data were produced by immunoSEQ multiplex PCR, yet TCRdb's version contains in-frame clones alone and is incomplete. The table shows 100,000 to 150,000 clones, with just over 85% occurring only once. The sequences come from peripheral blood, collected on day 0 of AZD1222 vaccination. The receptors were gathered from an adult in good health.

The chain joins TRBV27 to TRBJ1-5; 12 bases align to TRBD1. CDR1 is MNHEY, CDR2 SMNVEV, per germline (reference sequence). V trimming: 7 bases; J trimming: 1 base; junction bases outside the gene matches: 11. The CDR3 consists of 18 residues. The CDR3 loop is CASKPFGTGGSSNQPQHF. CDR3 nucleotide sequence: TGTGCCAGCAAACCTTTCGGGACAGGGGGCTCGAGCAATCAGCCCCAGCATTTT.

V usage is TRBV19 and J usage is TRBJ1-5; weak D call: TRBD1 (5 bases). The CDR3 runs to 15 residues. The V end was cut by 9 bases, the J end by 2 bases, with 17 bases between. Germline CDR1 reads LNHDA; CDR2 reads SQIVND (reference sequence). CDR3 region: CASGAGAQGNQPQHF. CDR3 DNA: TGTGCCAGCGGGGCCGGGGCTCAGGGCAATCAGCCCCAGCATTTT.

The chain is built from TRBV6-2 or TRBV6-3 and TRBJ1-1; D is unresolved. The CDR3 has 13 residues. Between the trimmed V and J ends, which lost 5 bases and 1 base, there was a span of 8 bases. Germline CDR1 is MNHEY and CDR2 is SVGEGT. CDR3 sequence (DNA): TGTGCCAGCAGTGGACGGCGGAACACTGAAGCTTTCTTT. This sequence encodes CASSGRRNTEAFF.

The chain combines TRBV2 with TRBJ1-1; 9 positions match TRBD1. The CDR3 loop spans 17 amino acids. Trimming cost V 9 bases and J 0 bases; bases outside gene matches: 14. Germline V lookup: CDR1 SNHLY, CDR2 FYNNEI. CDR3 nucleotide sequence: TGTGCCAGTCTTGGATCCAGGACAGGGGCCATGAACACTGAAGCTTTCTTT. Translation: CASLGSRTGAMNTEAFF.

The rearrangement joins TRBV6-6 to TRBJ1-1; 8 positions agree with TRBD1. CDR1 is MNHNY, CDR2 SVGAGI, per germline (reference sequence). V was pared by 5 bases and J by 1 base, with 12 bases of the junction left unmatched. The CDR3 is made up of 17 amino acids. The CDR3 sequence: CASSRPTLGQGNTEAFF. Here the CDR3 DNA reads TGTGCCAGCAGTCGTCCTACACTCGGACAGGGGAACACTGAAGCTTTCTTT.

The CDR3 DNA follows: TGTGCCAGCAGCCAAAGGAAGGGAAATACGGAGACCCAGTACTTC. It specifies CASSQRKGNTETQYF. V is TRBV3-1 (or the pseudogene TRBV3-2) and J is TRBJ2-5; D remains ambiguous. The CDR3 consists of 15 residues. Germline loops: CDR1 LGHDT, CDR2 YNNKEL (reference sequence). Deletions cut 2 bases from V and 5 bases from J, with 15 bases between.

The chain employs TRBV19 and TRBJ2-3, with TRBD1 matching over 8 bases. CDR3 length equals 15 residues. With 3 bases clipped from V and 2 bases from J, the junction kept 4 bases outside the gene matches. Germline assignment: CDR1 LNHDA and CDR2 SQIVND (reference sequence). CDR3 residues: CASSIRQGATDTQYF. The CDR3 DNA reads TGTGCCAGTAGTATCCGGCAGGGGGCCACAGATACGCAGTATTTT.

The CDR3 reads CASSEALASGDEQYF. The CDR3 DNA reads as TGTGCCAGCAGTGAAGCGCTGGCGAGCGGGGACGAGCAGTACTTC. The V and J genes are TRBV6-1 and TRBJ2-7; TRBD2 agrees at 7 bases. Trimming cost V 0 bases and J 5 bases; bases outside gene matches: 7. Germline CDR1 and CDR2: MNHNS and SASEGT. This CDR3 is built from 15 residues.

The V call is TRBV19, the J call TRBJ2-3; 14 bases are a match to TRBD2. This CDR3 region has 15 residues. V shed 6 bases and J 1 base; nucleotides not matched to a gene: 0. Looked up from germline, CDR1 is LNHDA and CDR2 is SQIVND (reference sequence). The CDR3 sequence: CASRGLAGGTDTQYF. The CDR3 DNA follows: TGTGCCAGTAGGGGACTAGCGGGGGGCACAGATACGCAGTATTTT.

The CDR3 DNA reads as TGTGCCAGCAGCTTGGTGGGACAGGGAGGGTATGGCTACACCTTC. Residues: CASSLVGQGGYGYTF. J is TRBJ1-2 and V is TRBV5-8, with 9 positions matching TRBD1. Trimming removed 0 bases from V and 5 bases from J; junction bases left unmatched: 5. CDR3 length equals 15 residues. The germline CDR1 and CDR2 sequences are SGHTS and YDEGEE.

This chain connects TRBV9 to TRBJ1-1, with 9 bases matching TRBD1. CDR1 is SGDLS, CDR2 YYNGEE, per germline. The CDR3 covers 15 residues. Trimming took 4 bases from V and 0 from J; bases not matched to a gene: 4. CDR3 sequence: CASSIDRGVNTEAFF. The CDR3 nucleotides read TGTGCCAGCAGCATTGACAGGGGGGTGAACACTGAAGCTTTCTTT.

This clone appeared a single time. The chain carries TRBV30 and TRBJ1-2; 7 bases are a match to TRBD1. Germline V gives CDR1 GTSNPN, CDR2 SVGIG (reference sequence). The CDR3 totals 13 residues. Trimming at V came to 0 bases and at J to 6 bases, leaving 4 bases not matched to a gene. CDR3 in DNA: TGTGCCTGGAGTGTACGGGACAGTGATGGCTACACCTTC. This translates into CAWSVRDSDGYTF.

V usage is TRBV7-2 and J usage is TRBJ2-7, with 8 nucleotides matching TRBD1. CDR3 size: 15 residues. The germline CDR1 and CDR2 sequences are SGHTA and FQGNSA. Germline trimming cut 0 bases from V and 6 bases from J; bases unmatched to any gene: 7. The CDR3 loop is CASSLAAGGFPEQYF. The CDR3 nucleotides read TGTGCCAGCAGCTTAGCTGCAGGGGGCTTTCCCGAGCAGTACTTC.

The genes are TRBV11-2 and TRBJ2-1, with D perhaps TRBD1 or TRBD2 (5 bases each). Between the trimmed V and J ends, which lost 2 bases and 5 bases, there was a span of 13 bases. The germline V gene has CDR1 SGHAT and CDR2 FQNNGV. CDR3 size: 15 residues. This CDR3 is CASSLLIGTDNEQFF. The CDR3 nucleotides read TGTGCCAGCAGCTTATTAATTGGGACGGACAATGAGCAGTTCTTC.

This chain uses TRBV9 with TRBJ2-2; D could derive from TRBD1 or TRBD2 (5 bases each). V lost 0 bases and J lost 7, with 19 bases in between. This CDR3 is 17 amino acids long. The V gene's germline CDR1 is SGDLS and CDR2 YYNGEE. The CDR3: CASSVAIRGVLGGELFF. CDR3 DNA: TGTGCCAGCAGCGTAGCGATCAGAGGGGTCCTGGGCGGGGAGCTGTTTTTT. Based on the CDR3 plus reference TRBV9 and TRBJ2-2, the full variable domain is DSGVTQTPKHLITATGQRVTLRCSPRSGDLSVYWYQQSLDQGLQFLIQYYNGEERAKGNILERFSAQQFPDLHSELNLSSLELGDSALYFCASSVAIRGVLGGELFFGEGSRLTVL.

The chain links TRBV19 to TRBJ1-3, with D tentatively TRBD1 (6 bases). V lost 4 bases, J lost 0 bases, and 13 bases lay in between. The CDR3 length is 16 residues. Germline V gives CDR1 LNHDA, CDR2 SQIVND (reference sequence). In nucleotides, the CDR3 is TGTGCCAGTAGTAGCGGACAGCCCGACTCTGGAAACACCATATATTTT. Encoded protein: CASSSGQPDSGNTIYF.

J is TRBJ2-2 and V is TRBV24-1, with 9 positions matching TRBD1. CDR3 size: 18 residues. CDR1 is KGHDR and CDR2 is SFDVKD in the germline V gene. Losses at the gene ends were 2 bases for V and 0 bases for J; bases not matched to a gene: 6. CDR3 in amino acids: CATSDSVGQGTNTGELFF. DNA for the CDR3: TGTGCCACCAGTGATTCAGTCGGACAGGGGACGAACACCGGGGAGCTGTTTTTT.

The chain employs TRBV5-1 and TRBJ2-3; 7 bases are a match to TRBD1. From germline, CDR1 is SGHRS and CDR2 YFSETQ. The V segment lost 2 bases and the J segment 2 bases; nucleotides outside the gene matches: 2. CDR3 length equals 14 residues. The CDR3 DNA reads TGCGCCAGCAGCTTCGGGACAGTCACAGATACGCAGTATTTT. Residues: CASSFGTVTDTQYF.

The V call is TRBV2, the J call TRBJ1-1, with no clear D. CDR1 and CDR2 from the germline V gene are SNHLY and FYNNEI. The CDR3 is 14 amino acids. The V gene lost 5 bases and the J gene lost 3 bases, with 13 bases spanning the gap. DNA for the CDR3: TGTGCCAGCAGTACCCGGACGGGATACACTGAAGCTTTCTTT. Translating gives CASSTRTGYTEAFF.

This CDR3 reads CASSELGTSGNYEQYF. The CDR3 bases are TGTGCCAGCAGTGAATTGGGGACTAGCGGGAATTACGAGCAGTACTTC. The genes are TRBV25-1 and TRBJ2-7, with 13 bases matching TRBD2. The CDR3 extends over 16 amino acids. V gave up 1 base and J gave up 4 bases; unmatched junction bases: 4. Germline V lookup: CDR1 MGHDK, CDR2 SYGVNS.